These 11 T cell receptor beta chains originate from one sample sequenced in a study of blood T cell repertoires in COVID-19. Method: immunoSEQ multiplex PCR; TCRdb's copy keeps in-frame clones and lacks some. The sample yields roughly 25,000 clones, 80% to 90% seen once. Input material: peripheral blood. These receptors were collected from a woman of 80 years or more with acute or convalescent COVID-19.

V gene TRBV9 combines with J gene TRBJ1-4; no clear D gene. V lost 2 bases, J lost 6 bases, and 11 bases lay in between. CDR1 and CDR2 from the germline V gene are SGDLS and YYNGEE. The CDR3 loop spans 14 amino acids. The CDR3 sequence: CASSVRDEDEKLFF. DNA for the CDR3: TGTGCCAGCAGCGTTCGAGACGAGGATGAAAAACTGTTTTTT.

The chain combines TRBV7-2 with TRBJ2-5, with 8 positions matching TRBD1. Germline V lookup: CDR1 SGHTA, CDR2 FQGNSA. J gave up 2 bases and V 1 base, and 0 bases lay outside the gene matches. The length of the CDR3 is 14 residues. The CDR3 sequence is CASSLGTGQETQYF. CDR3 nucleotides: TGTGCCAGCAGCTTAGGGACAGGGCAAGAGACCCAGTACTTC.

The chain employs TRBV12-3 or TRBV12-4 and TRBJ2-1; D is perhaps TRBD1 (5 bases). The CDR3 spans 13 residues. Between the trimmed V and J ends, which lost 3 bases and 7 bases, there was a span of 10 bases. CDR3 protein: CASSLRQTNEQFF. The CDR3 nucleotides are TGTGCCAGCAGTTTGCGACAGACGAATGAGCAGTTCTTC.

V gene TRBV30 combines with J gene TRBJ1-2, with 10 bases lining up with TRBD1. The length of the CDR3 is 14 residues. With 2 bases clipped from V and 4 bases from J, the junction kept 4 bases outside the gene matches. Germline V gene sequence: CDR1 GTSNPN, CDR2 SVGIG (reference sequence). CDR3 DNA sequence: TGTGCCTGGAGTAAGGGACAGGGGCTCTATGGCTACACCTTC. It is translated as CAWSKGQGLYGYTF.

This clone was seen only once. The chain carries TRBV18 and TRBJ2-1, with D possibly TRBD1 on 6 matching bases. Germline V gene sequence: CDR1 KGHSH, CDR2 LQKENI. Trimming shortened V by 2 bases and J by 1 base, and 18 bases separated the two germline ends. The CDR3 sequence is 18 residues long. CDR3 sequence: CASSPSSGAQGSYNEQFF. The DNA for the CDR3 is TGTGCCAGCTCACCAAGCTCAGGGGCTCAGGGGTCCTACAATGAGCAGTTCTTC.

This chain uses TRBV7-6 with TRBJ2-5; no clear D. The CDR3 runs 11 residues. The V gene lost 5 bases and the J gene lost 1 base, with 2 bases spanning the gap. CDR1 and CDR2 from the germline V gene are SGHVS and FNYEAQ. The CDR3 region has the DNA TGTGCCAGCAGCCTCCAAGAGACCCAGTACTTC. This translates into CASSLQETQYF.

The gene calls are TRBV6-5 and TRBJ1-2; 8 nucleotides agree with TRBD1. The length of the CDR3 is 14 residues. V lost 1 base, J lost 4 bases, and 2 bases stayed unmatched. CDR1 is MNHEY and CDR2 is SVGAGI in the germline V gene. Here the CDR3 reads CASSYLTGGYGYTF. As DNA, the CDR3 is TGTGCCAGCAGTTACTTAACAGGGGGCTATGGCTACACCTTC.

The rearrangement uses TRBV9 and TRBJ2-3, with TRBD2 matching over 8 bases. Germline V gene lookup returns CDR1 SGDLS and CDR2 YYNGEE. The CDR3 is 13 amino acids. The junction had 2 bases not matched to a gene; V was cut back by 3 bases and J by 5 bases. This CDR3 is CASSDGGVDTQYF. CDR3 bases: TGTGCCAGCAGCGACGGGGGGGTAGATACGCAGTATTTT.

The chain uses TRBV7-2 and TRBJ2-1; D not resolved. The CDR3 is made up of 16 amino acids. CDR1 and CDR2 (germline): SGHTA, FQGNSA. Trimming removed 4 bases at V and 0 bases at J, with 13 bases between. The DNA for the CDR3 is TGTGCCAGCAGCTCACCAGCCTCGGGCTCCTACAATGAGCAGTTCTTC. Its protein is CASSSPASGSYNEQFF.

The rearrangement joins TRBV14 to TRBJ2-1; 15 positions agree with TRBD2. CDR1 SGHDN and CDR2 FVKESK come from the germline V gene. The CDR3 extends over 18 amino acids. Trimming took 5 bases from V and 7 from J; bases not matched to a gene: 12. CDR3 amino acids: CASSGRTSGRALGNEQFF. The CDR3, as DNA: TGTGCCAGCAGCGGAAGGACTAGCGGGAGGGCCCTAGGAAATGAGCAGTTCTTC.

The V call is TRBV3-1 (or the pseudogene TRBV3-2), the J call TRBJ2-5; no definite D call. Germline CDR1 LGHDT, CDR2 YNNKEL (reference sequence). The length of the CDR3 is 13 residues. The V gene lost 1 base and the J gene lost 0 bases, with 3 bases spanning the gap. The CDR3 DNA reads TGTGCCAGCAGCCAAGCCGACCAAGAGACCCAGTACTTC. This gives the protein CASSQADQETQYF.